This record concerns one TCR beta chain sequence. Seattle patients were enrolled while actively infected and followed longitudinally. Generated by immunoSEQ multiplex PCR, the TCRdb table keeps only in-frame clones and is missing some. The repertoire holds some 210,000 clones, with roughly 90% as singletons. This specimen belongs to a study of blood T cell repertoires in COVID-19. This CDR3 is built from 16 residues. Germline V gene lookup returns CDR1 SGHAT and CDR2 FQNNGV. V shed 5 bases and J shed 9 bases, with 23 bases lying between them. The TCR was taken from a man between 60 and 70 years old with COVID-19, enrolled during active disease. Input material: peripheral blood. The chain employs TRBV11-2 and TRBJ2-1, with D possibly being TRBD2 (7 bases). DNA of the CDR3: TGTGCCAGCAGCCCCCGCCTCGGACTAGAACAGGGTGAGCAGTTCTTC. Translation gives CASSPRLGLEQGEQFF.